This TCR beta chain came from a study of blood T cell repertoires in COVID-19 (dated by TCRdb to 2018 to 2021). For the wider study: Samples covering the acute and convalescent phases of COVID-19 were provided by collaborators in the United States, Italy and Spain. The repertoires were made available in a free public database intended to serve as a resource for research on the immune response to SARS-CoV-2. Samples came from the ongoing ImmuneRACE study (first 160 participants) plus 1,254 subjects from 6 global collaborators. Deeply sampled blood TCRbeta repertoires from subjects exposed to, actively infected with, or recovered from COVID-19 were included in the dataset. Where HLA class I and class II types were available, the types were taken from metadata supplied by the sample provider, not from assay-based typing. The prospective study material was composed of cDNA or gDNA derived from T cells, B-cell-depleted T cells, or PBMCs. Sample metadata almost always included a de-identified subject ID, COVID-19 status, age in years and sex. The paper as a whole reports these results and caveats: Clinical and demographic metadata were provided uncurated, with the amount varying by source and participant.

Participants in the prospective study were aged about 18 to 95 years, lived in approximately 26 United States geographic areas, and enrolled through a virtual design. Cohort assignment in the prospective study relied on participant-reported clinical history from a screening survey and a study questionnaire. Mobile phlebotomists in the prospective study collected whole blood, serum and a nasopharyngeal or oropharyngeal swab from every participant. Participants in the prospective study had the option to provide additional blood draws and questionnaires over a roughly two-month period. Blood samples from the prospective study were shipped frozen or at room temperature prior to DNA extraction. From V the trimming removes 0 bases and from J it removes 6 bases, while the gene matches leave 9 bases of the junction unaccounted for. The CDR1 and CDR2 encoded by the germline V gene (reference sequence) are LNHNV and YYDKDF. There are 17 amino acids in the CDR3, from cysteine to phenylalanine inclusive. CDR3 DNA is the only sequence kept; it has 51 bases, read in frame from the first base.

About this clone itself: Its antigen is not yet known. No qualities accompany the bases; no much larger clone lies one base away.

TCRbeta CDR3 regions were amplified from genomic DNA by means of the immunoSEQ Assay, a bias-controlled multiplex PCR. The paper's processing steps were these. Nucleated cell counts per sample were estimated from amplification of reference gene primers within the assay. Sequence reads were collapsed and filtered to measure the absolute abundance of every unique TCRbeta CDR3 rearrangement. Productive Simpson clonality was computed per sample as the square root of Simpson's diversity index over productive rearrangements. TCRdb holds this immuneACCESS table with in-frame rearrangements only. Some clones are missing; in checked studies, unresolved V genes explain under half, and the rest has no known cause. That table supplies the V and J calls and clone size; D and trimming were determined from the DNA. For this sample the table gives about 230,000 clones, of which approximately 90% were detected only once. The ten most abundant clones make up under 2.5% of the sample.

Here the chain combines TRBV15 and TRBJ1-5, and TRBD1 aligns with 9 junction nucleotides. The TCR comes from a middle-aged woman with acute COVID-19. Sequenced input: PBMCs or T cells enriched from blood (not recorded which). This receptor has the CDR3 CATSRDRDRVVSQPQHF. The sequenced DNA is TGTGCCACCAGCAGAGATCGGGACAGGGTCGTGAGTCAGCCCCAGCATTTT.